These 10 T cell receptor beta chains were all obtained from the same sample, sequenced in a study of breast tumors, draining lymph nodes, adjacent tissues (TCRdb year 2016). The lymph node samples were taken from the axillary draining lymph nodes of breast cancer patients. Receptor libraries were prepared by multiplex PCR. The sequencer listed for this sample is Illumina HiSeq 2000. TCRdb reprocessed the public reads (quality trimming at Q25 with fastp, clone calling with MiXCR) and kept in-frame beta chains. Rows matching on CDR3 protein sequence are summarized as one entry with the most common DNA and genes. The sample includes a few hundred thousand distinct CDR3 sequences, with 30% to 35% observed a single time. The ten largest account for over 3.5% of the sample. Sequenced: axillary lymph node tissue. The receptors here all came from a female donor with breast cancer. Some clones in this sample may be carry-over from other donors' samples.

This clonotype was detected many times. The gene calls are TRBV20-1 and TRBJ1-1; TRBD1 is a possible D gene (5 bases). This CDR3 is built from 15 residues. The germline V gene has CDR1 DFQATT and CDR2 SNEGSKA (reference sequence). The V end lost 3 bases, the J end lost 0 bases, and 14 bases lay between the germline ends. The CDR3 nucleotides are TGCAGTGCTAGGACCGACAGTTTAATGAACACTGAAGCTTTCTTT. It encodes CSARTDSLMNTEAFF.

This rearrangement joins TRBV6-5 to TRBJ1-3; 11 nucleotides line up with TRBD1. After removal of 5 bases from V and 4 bases from J, the junction contained 4 bases not matched to a gene. The CDR3 has 15 amino acids. Germline CDR1 and CDR2: MNHEY and SVGAGI. The CDR3 spells CASSGDRGSGNTIYF. CDR3 DNA: TGTGCCAGCAGTGGGGACAGGGGGTCAGGAAACACCATATATTTT.

This clonotype was recorded many times. This may be a read error, as it is one base from a much larger clone. The chain uses TRBV12-3 or TRBV12-4 and TRBJ2-2; TRBD2 is a possible D gene (5 bases). This CDR3 is built from 14 residues. V lost 6 bases and J lost 1, with 9 bases in between. In DNA, the CDR3 is TGTGCCAGCAGGTTCCGGGGGAACACCGGGGAGCTGTTTTTT. Its protein product is CASRFRGNTGELFF.

J is TRBJ1-6 and V is TRBV12-5; D might be TRBD1 (6 bases). CDR1 is LGHNT, CDR2 FRNRAP, per germline. V lost 3 bases to trimming and J lost 0 bases, with 18 bases between them. CDR3 length: 19 amino acids. CDR3 coding DNA: TGTGCTAGTGGTTTCGTTAGGAGGGGGATGAGCTCCTATAATTCACCCCTCCACTTT. Amino acid sequence: CASGFVRRGMSSYNSPLHF.

In its sample, this clonotype was seen many times. This rearrangement joins TRBV10-3 to TRBJ1-2, with a weak D call TRBD1 (6 bases). Germline V gene sequence: CDR1 ENHRY, CDR2 SYGVKD. This CDR3 is built from 15 residues. V lost 6 bases and J 6 bases, leaving 20 bases between the germline ends. The CDR3 sequence: CAISQGFGGPDGYTF. CDR3 coding DNA: TGTGCCATCAGCCAGGGGTTTGGGGGGCCTGATGGCTACACCTTC.

This clonotype was detected many times. The chain carries TRBV5-1 and TRBJ1-4; D might be TRBD1 (6 bases). V lost 5 bases, J lost 3 bases, and 14 bases lay in between. The CDR3 is made up of 15 amino acids. The germline gives CDR1 SGHRS, CDR2 YFSETQ. The CDR3 reads CASRIIQGANEKLFF. The CDR3 region has the DNA TGCGCCAGCAGAATAATACAGGGAGCTAATGAAAAACTGTTTTTT.

In its sample, this clonotype was seen many times. The J gene is TRBJ1-5, the V gene TRBV19; a weak D match, TRBD1 (5 bases). CDR1 is LNHDA, CDR2 SQIVND, per germline (reference sequence). Trimming shortened V by 7 bases and J by 2 bases, and 15 bases separated the two germline ends. The CDR3 runs 15 residues. The CDR3 region is CASMGGGRGNQPQHF. Written as DNA, the CDR3 is TGTGCCAGTATGGGGGGGGGTAGAGGCAATCAGCCCCAGCATTTT.

This clonotype came up a few times. It may be a read error: a sequence one base away is much more abundant. J is TRBJ2-7 and V is TRBV20-1; 7 bases align to TRBD1. Per germline, CDR1 DFQATT and CDR2 SNEGSKA (reference sequence). This CDR3 contains 14 residues. The CDR3 coding sequence is TGCAGTGCTAGAGGGGACAGCCTTGGGTACGGGCAGTACTTC. As protein: CSARGDSLGYGQYF.

This clonotype was detected many times. The chain carries TRBV30 and TRBJ2-7; 8 bases agree with TRBD1. Per the germline V gene, CDR1 is GTSNPN and CDR2 is SVGIG (reference sequence). CDR3 length: 14 residues. V shed 0 bases and J 3 bases; nucleotides not matched to a gene: 4. CDR3 sequence reads: CAWSVNTGGYEQYF. CDR3 nucleotides: TGTGCCTGGAGTGTAAACACAGGGGGCTACGAGCAGTACTTC.

This clonotype has ten or more counts. Here the CDR3 DNA reads TGCAGTGCCCGGGACAGGGGAAAAAAGACCCAGTACTTC. It translates to CSARDRGKKTQYF. This sequence joins TRBV20-1 and TRBJ2-5; 10 positions agree with TRBD1. Germline values: CDR1 DFQATT, CDR2 SNEGSKA (reference sequence). The CDR3 is made up of 13 amino acids. The V segment lost 6 bases and the J segment 6 bases; nucleotides outside the gene matches: 7.